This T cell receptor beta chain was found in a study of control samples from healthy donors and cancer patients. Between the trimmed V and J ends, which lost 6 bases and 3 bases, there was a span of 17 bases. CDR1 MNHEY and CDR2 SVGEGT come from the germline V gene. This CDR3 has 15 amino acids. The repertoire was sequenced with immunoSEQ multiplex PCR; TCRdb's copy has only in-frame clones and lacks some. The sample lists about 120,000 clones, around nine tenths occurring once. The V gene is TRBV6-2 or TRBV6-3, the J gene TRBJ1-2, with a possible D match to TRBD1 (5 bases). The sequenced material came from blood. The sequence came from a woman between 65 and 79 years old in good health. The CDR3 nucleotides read TGTGCCAGCAGCCACCGGGACGGGATTTACTATGGCTACACCTTC. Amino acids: CASSHRDGIYYGYTF.